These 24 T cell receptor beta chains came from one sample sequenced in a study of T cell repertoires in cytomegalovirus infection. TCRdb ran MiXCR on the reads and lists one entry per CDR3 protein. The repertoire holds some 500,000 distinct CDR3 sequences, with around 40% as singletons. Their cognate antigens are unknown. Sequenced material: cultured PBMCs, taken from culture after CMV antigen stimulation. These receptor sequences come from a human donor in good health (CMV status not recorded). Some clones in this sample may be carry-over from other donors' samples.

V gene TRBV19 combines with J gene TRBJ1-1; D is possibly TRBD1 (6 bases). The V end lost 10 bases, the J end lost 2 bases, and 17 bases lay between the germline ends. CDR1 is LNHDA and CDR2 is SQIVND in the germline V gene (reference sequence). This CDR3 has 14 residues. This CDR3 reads CATMTEGGNTEAFF. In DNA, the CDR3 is TGTGCCACCATGACAGAGGGGGGTAACACTGAAGCTTTCTTT.

CDR3 DNA sequence: TGTGCCAGCAGCCGACTAGTGGAGACCCAGTACTTC. Amino acid sequence: CASSRLVETQYF. The chain couples TRBV3-1 to TRBJ2-5; D is possibly TRBD2 (6 bases). CDR1 is LGHDT and CDR2 is YNNKEL in the germline V gene (reference sequence). Trimming stripped 4 bases from V and 5 bases from J, with 8 bases between. The CDR3 is 12 residues long.

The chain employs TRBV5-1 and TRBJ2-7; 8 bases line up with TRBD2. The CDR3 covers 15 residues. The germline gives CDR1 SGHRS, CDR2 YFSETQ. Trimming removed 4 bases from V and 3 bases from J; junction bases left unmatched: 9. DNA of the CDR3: TGCGCCAGCAGCCTGTCGGGGGGGGGGTACTACGAGCAGTACTTC. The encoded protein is CASSLSGGGYYEQYF.

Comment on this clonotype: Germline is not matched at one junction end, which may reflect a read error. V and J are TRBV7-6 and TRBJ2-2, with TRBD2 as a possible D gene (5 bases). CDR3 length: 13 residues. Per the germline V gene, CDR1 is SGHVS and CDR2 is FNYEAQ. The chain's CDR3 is CASSPTNTGVLFF. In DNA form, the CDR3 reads TGTGCCAGCAGCCCCACTAACACCGGGGTGCTGTTTTTT.

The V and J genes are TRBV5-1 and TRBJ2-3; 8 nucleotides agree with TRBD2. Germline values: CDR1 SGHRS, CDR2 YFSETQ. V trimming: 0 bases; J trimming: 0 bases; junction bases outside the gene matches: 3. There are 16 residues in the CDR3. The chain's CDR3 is CASSLEASGSTDTQYF. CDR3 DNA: TGCGCCAGCAGCTTGGAGGCTAGCGGGAGCACAGATACGCAGTATTTT.

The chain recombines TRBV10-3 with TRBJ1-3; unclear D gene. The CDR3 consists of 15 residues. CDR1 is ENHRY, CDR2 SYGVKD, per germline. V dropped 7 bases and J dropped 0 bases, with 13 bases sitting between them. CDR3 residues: CAINSGPHSGNTIYF. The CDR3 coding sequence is TGTGCCATCAACTCCGGGCCCCACTCTGGAAACACCATATATTTT.

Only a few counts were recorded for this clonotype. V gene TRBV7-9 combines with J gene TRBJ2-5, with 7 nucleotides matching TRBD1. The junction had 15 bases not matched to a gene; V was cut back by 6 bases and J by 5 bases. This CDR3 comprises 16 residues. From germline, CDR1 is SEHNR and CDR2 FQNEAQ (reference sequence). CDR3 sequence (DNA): TGTGCCAGCAGTCCTATACGGGGACAGACGAGGGAGACCCAGTACTTC. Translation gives CASSPIRGQTRETQYF.

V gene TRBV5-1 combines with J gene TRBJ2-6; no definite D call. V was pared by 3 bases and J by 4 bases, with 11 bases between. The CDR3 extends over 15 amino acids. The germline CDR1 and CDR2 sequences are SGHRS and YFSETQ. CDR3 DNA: TGCGCCAGCAGCTCTCGGGTATCCGGGGCCAACGTCCTGACTTTC. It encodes CASSSRVSGANVLTF.

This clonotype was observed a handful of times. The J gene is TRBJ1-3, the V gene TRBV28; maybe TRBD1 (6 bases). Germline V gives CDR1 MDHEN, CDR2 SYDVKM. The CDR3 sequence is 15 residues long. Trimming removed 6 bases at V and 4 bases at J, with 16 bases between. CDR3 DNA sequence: TGTGCCAGCAGAGAGGCCGGGGGGCGCGGAAACACCATATATTTT. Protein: CASREAGGRGNTIYF.

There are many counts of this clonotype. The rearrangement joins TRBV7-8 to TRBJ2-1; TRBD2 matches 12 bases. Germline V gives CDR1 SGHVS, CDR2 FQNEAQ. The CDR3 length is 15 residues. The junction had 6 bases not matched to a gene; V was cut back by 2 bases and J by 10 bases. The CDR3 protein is CASSLRLAGVREQFF. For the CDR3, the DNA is TGTGCCAGCAGCTTACGACTAGCGGGAGTACGGGAGCAGTTCTTC.

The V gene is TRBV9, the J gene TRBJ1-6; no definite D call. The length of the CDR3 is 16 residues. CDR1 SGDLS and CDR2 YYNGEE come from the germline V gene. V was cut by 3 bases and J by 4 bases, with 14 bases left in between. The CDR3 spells CASSARGGEYNSPLHF. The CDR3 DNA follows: TGTGCCAGCAGCGCTAGAGGAGGAGAGTATAATTCACCCCTCCACTTT.

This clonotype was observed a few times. CDR3 sequence reads: CASSLVSTYNEQFF. The CDR3 region has the DNA TGCGCCAGCAGCTTGGTGTCAACCTACAATGAGCAGTTCTTC. This sequence joins TRBV5-1 and TRBJ2-1; no reliable D call. The CDR3 runs 14 residues. V lost 0 bases to trimming and J lost 2 bases, with 6 bases between them. Per the germline V gene, CDR1 is SGHRS and CDR2 is YFSETQ.

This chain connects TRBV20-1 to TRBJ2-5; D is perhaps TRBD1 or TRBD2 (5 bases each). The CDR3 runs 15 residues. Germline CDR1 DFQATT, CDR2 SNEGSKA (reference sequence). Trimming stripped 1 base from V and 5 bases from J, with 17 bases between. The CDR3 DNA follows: TGCAGTGCTAGAGCAGGGTGGGGGTCAAGGGAGACCCAGTACTTC. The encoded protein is CSARAGWGSRETQYF.

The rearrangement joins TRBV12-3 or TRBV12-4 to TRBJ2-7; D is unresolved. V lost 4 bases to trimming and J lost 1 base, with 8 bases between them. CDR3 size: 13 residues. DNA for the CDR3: TGTGCCAGCAGTTACTTGTATTCCTACGAGCAGTACTTC. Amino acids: CASSYLYSYEQYF.

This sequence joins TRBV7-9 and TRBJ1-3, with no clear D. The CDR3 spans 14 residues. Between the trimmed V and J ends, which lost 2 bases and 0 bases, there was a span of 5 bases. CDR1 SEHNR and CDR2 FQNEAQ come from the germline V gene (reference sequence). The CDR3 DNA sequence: TGTGCCAGCAGCTTATCGAACTCTGGAAACACCATATATTTT. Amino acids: CASSLSNSGNTIYF.

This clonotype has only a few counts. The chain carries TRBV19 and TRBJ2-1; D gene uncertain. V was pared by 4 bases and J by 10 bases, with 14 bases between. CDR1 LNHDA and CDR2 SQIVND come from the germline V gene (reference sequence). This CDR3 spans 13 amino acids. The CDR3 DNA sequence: TGTGCCAGTAGTACCGGCGTAATATTCGAGCAGTTCTTC. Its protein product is CASSTGVIFEQFF.

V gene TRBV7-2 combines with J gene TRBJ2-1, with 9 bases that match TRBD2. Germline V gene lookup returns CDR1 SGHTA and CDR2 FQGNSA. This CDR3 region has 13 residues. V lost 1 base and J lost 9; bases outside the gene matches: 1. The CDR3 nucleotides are TGTGCCAGCAGCTTAGAGCGGGAGGCTGAGCAGTTCTTC. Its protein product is CASSLEREAEQFF.

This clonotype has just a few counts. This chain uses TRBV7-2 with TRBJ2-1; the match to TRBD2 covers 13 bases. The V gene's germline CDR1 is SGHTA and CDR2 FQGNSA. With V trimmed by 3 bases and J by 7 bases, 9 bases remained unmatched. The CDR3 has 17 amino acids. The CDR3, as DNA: TGTGCCAGCAGCTTGCGAGGACTAGCGGGAGTCAGGAATGAGCAGTTCTTC. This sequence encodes CASSLRGLAGVRNEQFF. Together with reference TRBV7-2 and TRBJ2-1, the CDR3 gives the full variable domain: GAGVSQSPSNKVTEKGKDVELRCDPISGHTALYWYRQSLGQGLEFLIYFQGNSAPDKSGLPSDRFSAERTGGSVSTLTIQRTQQEDSAVYLCASSLRGLAGVRNEQFFGPGTRLTVL.

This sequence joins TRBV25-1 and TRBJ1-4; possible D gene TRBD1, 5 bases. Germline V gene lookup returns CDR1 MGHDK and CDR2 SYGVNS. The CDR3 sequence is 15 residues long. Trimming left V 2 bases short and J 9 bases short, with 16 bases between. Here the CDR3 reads CASSEGGTLEQKLFF. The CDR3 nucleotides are TGTGCCAGCAGTGAAGGAGGGACCCTCGAGCAAAAACTGTTTTTT.

CDR3 sequence: CASSLTRGVGISPLHF. For the CDR3, the DNA is TGTGCCAGCAGCTTAACCAGGGGAGTTGGGATTTCACCCCTCCACTTT. The chain uses TRBV7-8 and TRBJ1-6; the D gene is possibly TRBD1 (6 bases). The ends were cut back, 2 bases at V and 9 bases at J, with 17 bases in the middle. The CDR3 is 16 amino acids. Looked up from germline, CDR1 is SGHVS and CDR2 is FQNEAQ.

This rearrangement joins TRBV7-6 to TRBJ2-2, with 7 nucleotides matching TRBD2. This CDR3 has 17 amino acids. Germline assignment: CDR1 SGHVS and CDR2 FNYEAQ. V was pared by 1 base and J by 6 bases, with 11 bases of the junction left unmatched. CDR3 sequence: CASSLEPGGGPAGELFF. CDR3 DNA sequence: TGTGCCAGCAGCTTAGAGCCGGGGGGAGGGCCCGCCGGGGAGCTGTTTTTT.

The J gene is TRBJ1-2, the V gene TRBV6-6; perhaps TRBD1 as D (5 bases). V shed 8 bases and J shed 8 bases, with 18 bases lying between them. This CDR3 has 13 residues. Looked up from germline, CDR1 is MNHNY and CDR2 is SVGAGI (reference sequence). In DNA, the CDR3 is TGTGCCAGCCGGCCGGGGCTGGACCCGGGCTACACCTTC. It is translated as CASRPGLDPGYTF.

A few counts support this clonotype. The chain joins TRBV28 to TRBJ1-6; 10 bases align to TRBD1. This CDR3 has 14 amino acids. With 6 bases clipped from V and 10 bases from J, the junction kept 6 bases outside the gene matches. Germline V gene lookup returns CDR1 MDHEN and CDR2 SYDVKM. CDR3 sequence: CASRSGQGWSPLHF. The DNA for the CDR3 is TGTGCCAGCAGGTCGGGACAGGGGTGGTCACCCCTCCACTTT.

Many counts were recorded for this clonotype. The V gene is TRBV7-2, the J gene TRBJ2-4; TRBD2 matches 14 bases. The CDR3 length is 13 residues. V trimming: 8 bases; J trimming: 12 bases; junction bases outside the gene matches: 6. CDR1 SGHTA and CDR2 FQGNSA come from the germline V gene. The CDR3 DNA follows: TGTGCCAGCGATGGACTAGCGGGAGGCCCTCAGTACTTC. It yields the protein CASDGLAGGPQYF.